These 16 T cell receptor beta chains came from one sample sequenced in a study of T cell repertoires in cytomegalovirus infection. Via MiXCR, TCRdb re-called the reads, giving one row per CDR3 protein. The sample has under 250,000 distinct CDR3 sequences; approximately 6.7% are singletons. Sequenced: PBMCs. Receptors originate from a human donor in good health (CMV status not recorded). Some clones in this sample may be carry-over from other donors' samples.

The sample holds many counts of this clonotype. The chain recombines TRBV6-5 with TRBJ2-7; D is unresolved. Germline V gene lookup returns CDR1 MNHEY and CDR2 SVGAGI. The V gene lost 0 bases and the J gene lost 0 bases, with 9 bases spanning the gap. The CDR3 has 15 residues. CDR3 protein: CASSYSPASSYEQYF. The CDR3 nucleotides are TGTGCCAGCAGTTACTCGCCAGCGAGCTCCTACGAGCAGTACTTC.

This clonotype was seen a few times. V is TRBV2 and J is TRBJ2-1; 8 positions agree with TRBD2. The CDR3 covers 12 residues. In germline, CDR1 is SNHLY, CDR2 FYNNEI. The CDR3 here is CAERGSLDEQFF. CDR3 bases: TGTGCTGAGCGGGGGTCCTTGGATGAGCAGTTCTTC.

This clonotype showed up many times. The chain carries TRBV19 and TRBJ2-2; 7 bases align to TRBD1. Germline CDR1 reads LNHDA; CDR2 reads SQIVND (reference sequence). The CDR3 sequence is 16 residues long. The ends lost 5 bases at V and 2 bases at J; junction bases unmatched: 8. CDR3 in amino acids: CASSPTGTVNTGELFF. The CDR3 bases are TGTGCCAGTAGTCCAACCGGGACAGTCAACACCGGGGAGCTGTTTTTT.

This clonotype was seen at least ten times. The chain is built from TRBV7-2 and TRBJ2-3; TRBD2 matches 12 bases. With 5 bases clipped from V and 12 bases from J, the junction kept 6 bases outside the gene matches. CDR3 length equals 13 residues. CDR1 and CDR2 from the germline V gene are SGHTA and FQGNSA. CDR3: CASSPGLAGIQYF. In DNA, the CDR3 is TGTGCCAGCAGCCCAGGACTAGCGGGGATTCAGTATTTT.

In its sample, this clonotype was seen many times. This chain connects TRBV29-1 to TRBJ2-5; D remains ambiguous. The V and J ends lost 5 bases and 4 bases respectively, with 11 bases between them. The CDR3 runs to 12 residues. Germline V gene sequence: CDR1 SQVTM, CDR2 ANQGSEA. The chain's CDR3 is CSVLPGRETQYF. In DNA form, the CDR3 reads TGCAGCGTTCTTCCCGGCAGAGAGACCCAGTACTTC.

This clonotype has a count of ten or more. V gene TRBV6-2 or TRBV6-3 combines with J gene TRBJ2-3, with 7 bases fitting TRBD2. This CDR3 contains 14 residues. Germline V gene lookup returns CDR1 MNHEY and CDR2 SVGEGT. V lost 2 bases to trimming and J lost 7 bases; unmatched junction nucleotides: 6. The CDR3 region is CASSYRAGEYTQYF. The DNA of the CDR3 is TGTGCCAGCAGTTACCGCGCGGGGGAGTATACGCAGTATTTT.

V usage is TRBV30 and J usage is TRBJ1-1, with 9 bases that match TRBD1. Losses at the gene ends were 4 bases for V and 10 bases for J; bases not matched to a gene: 10. Germline CDR1 GTSNPN, CDR2 SVGIG (reference sequence). The CDR3 covers 13 residues. CDR3 protein: CAWKAGTGFVAFF. CDR3 DNA sequence: TGTGCCTGGAAAGCCGGGACAGGGTTCGTAGCTTTCTTT.

The chain combines TRBV12-3 or TRBV12-4 with TRBJ1-1; no reliable D call. This CDR3 is built from 11 residues. Trimming cost V 7 bases and J 6 bases, with 9 bases left between them. The CDR3, as DNA: TGTGCCAGCACGGAGGACGCTGAAGCTTTCTTT. Translation gives CASTEDAEAFF.

This clonotype was detected a few times. The gene calls are TRBV9 and TRBJ2-1, with 9 bases that match TRBD1. The CDR3 is made up of 15 amino acids. The trim removed 3 bases at V and 8 bases at J, leaving 9 bases unmatched. The germline CDR1 and CDR2 sequences are SGDLS and YYNGEE. The CDR3 DNA follows: TGTGCCAGCAGCGCAACAGGGGGCGCGGGCGATGAGCAGTTCTTC. As protein: CASSATGGAGDEQFF.

This clonotype was counted a few times. The V call is TRBV4-2, the J call TRBJ1-6; D possibly corresponds to TRBD1 (5 bases). This CDR3 has 15 residues. In germline, CDR1 is LGHNA, CDR2 YNFKEQ. Trimming cost V 1 base and J 8 bases, with 12 bases left between them. In DNA form, the CDR3 reads TGTGCCAGCAGCCAAGCACTCGGCAGGGATTCACCCCTCCACTTT. It yields the protein CASSQALGRDSPLHF.

The chain joins TRBV5-1 to TRBJ1-1, with D uncertain. CDR1 SGHRS and CDR2 YFSETQ come from the germline V gene. The CDR3 runs to 14 residues. V gave up 1 base and J gave up 0 bases, with 7 bases separating them. CDR3 sequence (DNA): TGCGCCAGCAGCTTGAGCTTGGTGAACACTGAAGCTTTCTTT. It encodes CASSLSLVNTEAFF. The entire variable domain, with the rest obtained from reference TRBV5-1 and TRBJ1-1, is as follows: KAGVTQTPRYLIKTRGQQVTLSCSPISGHRSVSWYQQTPGQGLQFLFEYFSETQRNKGNFPGRFSGRQFSNSRSEMNVSTLELGDSALYLCASSLSLVNTEAFFGQGTRLTVV.

This clonotype was observed many times. The V gene is TRBV5-5, the J gene TRBJ2-7; 8 bases match TRBD2. CDR1 is SGHKS and CDR2 is YYEKEE in the germline V gene (reference sequence). Germline trimming cut 4 bases from V and 6 bases from J; bases unmatched to any gene: 9. The CDR3 covers 14 residues. CDR3 loop: CASSRRGGEVEQYF. CDR3 in DNA: TGTGCCAGCAGCCGCCGGGGGGGCGAGGTCGAGCAGTACTTC.

This clonotype was counted at least ten times. The rearrangement uses TRBV29-1 and TRBJ2-5; D may be TRBD1 (7 bases). Germline V CDR1 and CDR2: SQVTM, ANQGSEA. The CDR3 runs 13 residues. Trimming took off 8 bases at V and 2 bases at J, with 15 bases between the two ends. CDR3 sequence: CSSGRGEQETQYF. The CDR3 nucleotides read TGCAGCTCGGGCAGGGGGGAACAAGAGACCCAGTACTTC.

This clonotype was observed at least ten times. The chain combines TRBV20-1 with TRBJ2-2, with 8 bases fitting TRBD2. The CDR3 length is 16 residues. Germline V gene sequence: CDR1 DFQATT, CDR2 SNEGSKA (reference sequence). V dropped 0 bases and J dropped 5; count of bases not matched to a gene: 8. The CDR3 DNA is TGCAGTGCTAGAGATCCGGGGGGGCGTTCTACCGGGGAGCTGTTTTTT. It codes for CSARDPGGRSTGELFF.

This clonotype was seen at least ten times. The chain uses TRBV18 and TRBJ1-1; D gene ambiguous. Germline CDR1 reads KGHSH; CDR2 reads LQKENI. The CDR3 runs 16 residues. Trimming left V 3 bases short and J 0 bases short, with 14 bases between. In DNA, the CDR3 is TGTGCCAGCTCACCGATTTTTGAGAGACTGAACACTGAAGCTTTCTTT. Its protein product is CASSPIFERLNTEAFF.

In regard to this clonotype: This clone may be a read error of a much larger clone one base away. Given the absence of the conserved phenylalanine or tryptophan at the CDR3 end, a read error is likely. The rearrangement joins TRBV10-3 to TRBJ2-1, with 9 positions matching TRBD2. This CDR3 spans 16 amino acids. Germline V lookup: CDR1 ENHRY, CDR2 SYGVKD. Trimming removed 0 bases from V and 6 bases from J; junction bases left unmatched: 6. Written as DNA, the CDR3 is TGTGCCATCAGTGAGTCGGGGAGCGGGGGGTCCAATGAGCAGTTCTCC. It codes for CAISESGSGGSNEQFS.